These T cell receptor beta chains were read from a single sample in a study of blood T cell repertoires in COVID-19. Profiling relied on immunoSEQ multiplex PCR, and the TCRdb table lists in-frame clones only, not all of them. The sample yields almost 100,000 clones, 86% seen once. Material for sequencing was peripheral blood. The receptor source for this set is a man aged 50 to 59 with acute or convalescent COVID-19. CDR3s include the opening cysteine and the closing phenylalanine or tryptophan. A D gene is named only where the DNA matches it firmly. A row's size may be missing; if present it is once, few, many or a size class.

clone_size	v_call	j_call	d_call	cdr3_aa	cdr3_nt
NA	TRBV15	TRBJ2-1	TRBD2	CATSKRKLAGSSYNEQFF	TGTGCCACCAGCAAGAGAAAACTAGCGGGCAGCTCCTACAATGAGCAGTTCTTC
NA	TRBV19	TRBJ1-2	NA	CASSPRHGYTF	TGTGCCAGTAGTCCTCGTCATGGCTACACCTTC
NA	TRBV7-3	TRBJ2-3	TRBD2	CASSSGTRASTDTQYF	TGTGCCAGCAGTTCCGGGACTAGGGCCAGCACAGATACGCAGTATTTT
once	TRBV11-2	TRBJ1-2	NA	CASSLGGGYGGYTF	TGTGCCAGCAGCTTAGGGGGGGGATACGGTGGCTACACCTTC
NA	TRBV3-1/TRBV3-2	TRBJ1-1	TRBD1	CASSQDRGGTEAFF	TGTGCCAGCAGCCAGGACAGGGGTGGCACTGAAGCTTTCTTT
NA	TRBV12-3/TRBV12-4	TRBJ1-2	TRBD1	CASGQGASYGYTF	TGTGCCAGCGGACAGGGGGCAAGCTATGGCTACACCTTC
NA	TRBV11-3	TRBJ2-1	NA	CASSLLLGKEALYEQFF	TGTGCCAGCAGCTTATTACTAGGGAAGGAAGCTCTGTATGAGCAGTTCTTC
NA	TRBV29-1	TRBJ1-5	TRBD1	CSVSAGQGAVQPQHF	TGCAGCGTTTCCGCGGGGCAGGGGGCAGTGCAGCCCCAGCATTTT
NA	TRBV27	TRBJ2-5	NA	CASSLSDSQETQYF	TGTGCCAGCAGTTTATCGGACAGCCAAGAGACCCAGTACTTC
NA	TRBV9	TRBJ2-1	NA	CFSWPSSYNEQFF	TGCTTTAGCTGGCCGAGCTCCTACAATGAGCAGTTCTTC
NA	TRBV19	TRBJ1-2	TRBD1	CASSPQGTGSLF	TGTGCCAGTAGTCCGCAGGGGACAGGCTCTCTCTTC
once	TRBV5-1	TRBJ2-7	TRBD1	CASSSTGGSYEQYF	TGCGCCAGCAGCTCAACAGGGGGCTCTTACGAGCAGTACTTC
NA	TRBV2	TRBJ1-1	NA	CASSPTDLANTEAFF	TGTGCCAGCAGCCCGACGGATTTAGCGAACACTGAAGCTTTCTTT
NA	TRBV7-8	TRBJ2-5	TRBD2	CASSLVLLAGREETQYF	TGTGCCAGCAGCTTAGTCTTACTAGCGGGAAGGGAGGAGACCCAGTACTTC
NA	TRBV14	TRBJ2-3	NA	CASSGDLGDTQYF	TGTGCCAGCAGCGGGGACTTGGGAGATACGCAGTATTTT
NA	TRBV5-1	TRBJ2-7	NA	CASRLLQGEYEQYF	TGCGCCAGCAGGTTACTACAGGGAGAATACGAGCAGTACTTC